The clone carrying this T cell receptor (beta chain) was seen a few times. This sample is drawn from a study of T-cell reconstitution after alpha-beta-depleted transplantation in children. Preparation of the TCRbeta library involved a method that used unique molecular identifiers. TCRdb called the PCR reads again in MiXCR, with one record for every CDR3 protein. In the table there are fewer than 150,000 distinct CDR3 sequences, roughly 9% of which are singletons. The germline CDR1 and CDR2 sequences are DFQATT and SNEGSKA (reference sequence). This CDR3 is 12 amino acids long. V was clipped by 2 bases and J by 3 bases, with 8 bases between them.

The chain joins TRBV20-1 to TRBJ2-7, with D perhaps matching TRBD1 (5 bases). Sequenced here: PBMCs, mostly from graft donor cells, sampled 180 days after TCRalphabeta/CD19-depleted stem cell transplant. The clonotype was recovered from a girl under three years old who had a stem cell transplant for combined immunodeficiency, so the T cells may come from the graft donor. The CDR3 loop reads CSARQDNYEQYF. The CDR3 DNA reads TGCAGTGCTAGACAGGACAACTACGAGCAGTACTTC.